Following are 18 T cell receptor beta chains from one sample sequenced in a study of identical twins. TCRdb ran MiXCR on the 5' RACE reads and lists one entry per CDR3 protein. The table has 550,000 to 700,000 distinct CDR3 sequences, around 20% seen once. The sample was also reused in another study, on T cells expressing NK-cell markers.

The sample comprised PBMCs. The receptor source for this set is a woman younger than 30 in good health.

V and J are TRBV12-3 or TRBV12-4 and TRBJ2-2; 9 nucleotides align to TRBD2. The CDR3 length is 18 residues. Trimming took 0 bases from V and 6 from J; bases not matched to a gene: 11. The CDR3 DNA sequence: TGTGCCAGCAGTTTAGCAATACGGCTAGCGGGAACTGCCGGGGAGCTGTTTTTT. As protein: CASSLAIRLAGTAGELFF.

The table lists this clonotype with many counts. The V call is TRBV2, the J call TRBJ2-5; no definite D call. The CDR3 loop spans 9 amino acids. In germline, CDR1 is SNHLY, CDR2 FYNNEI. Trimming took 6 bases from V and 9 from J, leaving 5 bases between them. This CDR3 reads CASRDAQYF. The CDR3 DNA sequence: TGTGCCAGCAGGGATGCCCAGTACTTC.

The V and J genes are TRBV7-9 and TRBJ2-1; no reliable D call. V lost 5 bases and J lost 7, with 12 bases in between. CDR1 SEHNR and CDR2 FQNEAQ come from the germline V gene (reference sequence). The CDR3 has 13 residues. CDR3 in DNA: TGTGCCAGCAGCACGGCCCTTCTTAATGAGCAGTTCTTC. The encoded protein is CASSTALLNEQFF. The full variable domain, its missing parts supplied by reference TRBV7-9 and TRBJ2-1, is DTGVSQNPRHKITKRGQNVTFRCDPISEHNRLYWYRQTLGQGPEFLTYFQNEAQLEKSRLLSDRFSAERPKGSFSTLEIQRTEQGDSAMYLCASSTALLNEQFFGPGTRLTVL.

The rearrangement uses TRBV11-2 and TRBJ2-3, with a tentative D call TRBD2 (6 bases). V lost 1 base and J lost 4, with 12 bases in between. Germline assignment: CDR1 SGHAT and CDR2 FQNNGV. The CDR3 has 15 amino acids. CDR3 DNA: TGTGCCAGCAGCTTAGTTAGTAGCGGAGCAGATACGCAGTATTTT. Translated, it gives CASSLVSSGADTQYF.

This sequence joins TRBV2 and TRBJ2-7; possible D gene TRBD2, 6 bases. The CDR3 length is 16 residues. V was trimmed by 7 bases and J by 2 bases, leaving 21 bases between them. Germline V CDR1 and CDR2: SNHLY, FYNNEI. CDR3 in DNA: TGTGCCAGCAAGGGCGCGGGGAGTGAGGGTACCTACGAGCAGTACTTC. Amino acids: CASKGAGSEGTYEQYF.

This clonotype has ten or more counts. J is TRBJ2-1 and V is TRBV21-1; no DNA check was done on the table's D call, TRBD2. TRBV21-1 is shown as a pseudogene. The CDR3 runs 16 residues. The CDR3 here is CASSKVDSGRVNEQFF. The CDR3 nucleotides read TGTGCCAGCAGCAAAGTCGATAGCGGACGGGTAAATGAGCAGTTCTTC.

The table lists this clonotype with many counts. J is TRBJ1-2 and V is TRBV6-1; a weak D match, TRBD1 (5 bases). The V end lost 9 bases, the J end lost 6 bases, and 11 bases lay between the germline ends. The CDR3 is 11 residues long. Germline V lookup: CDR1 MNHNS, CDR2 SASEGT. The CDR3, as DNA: TGTGCCAGTCGTTTAGGGGATGGCTACACCTTC. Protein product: CASRLGDGYTF.

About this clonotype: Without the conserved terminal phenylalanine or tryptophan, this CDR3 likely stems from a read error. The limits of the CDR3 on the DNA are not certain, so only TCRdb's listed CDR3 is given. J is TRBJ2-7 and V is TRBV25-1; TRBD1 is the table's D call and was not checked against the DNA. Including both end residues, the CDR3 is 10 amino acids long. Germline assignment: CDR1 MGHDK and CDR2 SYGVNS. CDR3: CASSEQVGTR.

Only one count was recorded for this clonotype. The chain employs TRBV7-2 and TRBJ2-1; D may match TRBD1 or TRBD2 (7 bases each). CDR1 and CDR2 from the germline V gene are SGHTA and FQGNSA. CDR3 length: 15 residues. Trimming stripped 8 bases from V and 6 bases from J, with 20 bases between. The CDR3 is CASGQGGGYGNEQFF. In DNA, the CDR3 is TGTGCCAGCGGCCAGGGGGGAGGGTACGGCAATGAGCAGTTCTTC.

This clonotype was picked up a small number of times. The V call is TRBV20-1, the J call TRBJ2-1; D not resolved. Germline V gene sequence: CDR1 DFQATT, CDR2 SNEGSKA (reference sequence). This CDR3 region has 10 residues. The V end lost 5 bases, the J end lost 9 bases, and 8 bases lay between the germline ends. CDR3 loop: CSAYSSEQFF. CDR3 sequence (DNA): TGCAGTGCTTACTCAAGTGAGCAGTTCTTC.

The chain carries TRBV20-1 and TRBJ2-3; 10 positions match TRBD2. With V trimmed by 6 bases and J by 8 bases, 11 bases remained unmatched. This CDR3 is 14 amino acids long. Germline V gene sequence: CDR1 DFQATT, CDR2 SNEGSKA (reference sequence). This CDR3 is CSAQAGGPEATQYF. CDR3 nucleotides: TGCAGTGCCCAAGCGGGGGGGCCGGAGGCTACGCAGTATTTT.

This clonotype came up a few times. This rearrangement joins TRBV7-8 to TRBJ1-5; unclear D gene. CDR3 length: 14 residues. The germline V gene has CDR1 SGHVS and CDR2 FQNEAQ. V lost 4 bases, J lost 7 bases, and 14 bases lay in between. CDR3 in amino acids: CASSSGRAQQPQHF. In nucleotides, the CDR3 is TGTGCCAGCAGCTCCGGGAGGGCGCAACAGCCCCAGCATTTT.

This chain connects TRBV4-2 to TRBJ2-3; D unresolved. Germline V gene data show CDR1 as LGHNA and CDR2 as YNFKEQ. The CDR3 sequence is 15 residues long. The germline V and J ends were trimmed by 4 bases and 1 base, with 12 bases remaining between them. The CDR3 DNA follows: TGTGCCAGCAGCCCAAAGAGCCCAGGCACAGATACGCAGTATTTT. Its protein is CASSPKSPGTDTQYF.

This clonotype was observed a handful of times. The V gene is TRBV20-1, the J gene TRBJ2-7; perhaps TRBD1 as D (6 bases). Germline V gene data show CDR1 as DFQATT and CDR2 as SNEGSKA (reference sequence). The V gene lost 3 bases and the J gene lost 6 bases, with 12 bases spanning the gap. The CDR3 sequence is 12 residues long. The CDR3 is CSASPQGREQYF. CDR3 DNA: TGCAGTGCTAGCCCACAGGGACGCGAGCAGTACTTC.

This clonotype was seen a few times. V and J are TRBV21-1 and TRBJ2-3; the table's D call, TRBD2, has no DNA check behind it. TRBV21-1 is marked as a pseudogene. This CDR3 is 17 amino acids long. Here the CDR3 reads CASSKARARVKRDTQYF. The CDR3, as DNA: TGTGCCAGCAGCAAAGCGCGGGCCCGCGTGAAGAGGGATACGCAGTATTTT.

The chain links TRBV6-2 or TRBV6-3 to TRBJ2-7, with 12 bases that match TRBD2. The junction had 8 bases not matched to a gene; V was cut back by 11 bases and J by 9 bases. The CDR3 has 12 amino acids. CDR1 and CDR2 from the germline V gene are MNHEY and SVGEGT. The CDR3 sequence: CAGSTSGSWQYF. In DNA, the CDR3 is TGTGCCGGATCGACTAGCGGGAGTTGGCAGTACTTC.

The CDR3 nucleotides are TGTGCCAGTAGTATAGAAGGGACGGGGGTCTCCTACAATGAGCAGTTCTTC. This gives the protein CASSIEGTGVSYNEQFF. The chain recombines TRBV19 with TRBJ2-1; D is possibly TRBD2 (6 bases). V shed 0 bases and J shed 0 bases, with 12 bases lying between them. The CDR3 contains 17 residues. Germline CDR1 reads LNHDA; CDR2 reads SQIVND (reference sequence).

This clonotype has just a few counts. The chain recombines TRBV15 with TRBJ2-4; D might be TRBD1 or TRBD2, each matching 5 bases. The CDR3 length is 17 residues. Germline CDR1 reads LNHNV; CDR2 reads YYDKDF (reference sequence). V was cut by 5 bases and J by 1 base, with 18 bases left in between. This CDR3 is CATSPEPGRGAKNIQYF. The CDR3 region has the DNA TGTGCCACCAGCCCGGAACCGGGAAGGGGTGCCAAAAACATTCAGTACTTC.